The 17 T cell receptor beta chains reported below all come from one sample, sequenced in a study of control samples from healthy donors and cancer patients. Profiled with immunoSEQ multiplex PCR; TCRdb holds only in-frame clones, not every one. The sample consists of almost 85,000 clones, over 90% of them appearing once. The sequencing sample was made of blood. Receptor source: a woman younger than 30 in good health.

CDR3 in DNA: TGTGCCAGCAGTCAATACAACACGCCCCACTATGGCTACACCTTC. It is translated as CASSQYNTPHYGYTF. The J gene is TRBJ1-2, the V gene TRBV28, with D uncertain. V lost 5 bases to trimming and J lost 3 bases, with 16 bases between them. CDR3 length: 15 residues. Germline-derived CDR1 and CDR2 are MDHEN and SYDVKM.

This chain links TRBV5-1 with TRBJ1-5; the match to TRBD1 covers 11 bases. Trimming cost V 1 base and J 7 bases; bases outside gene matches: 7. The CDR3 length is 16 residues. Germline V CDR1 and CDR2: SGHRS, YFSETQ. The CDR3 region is CASSLTGQGALQPQHF. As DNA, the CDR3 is TGCGCCAGCAGCTTGACCGGACAGGGGGCTTTGCAGCCCCAGCATTTT.

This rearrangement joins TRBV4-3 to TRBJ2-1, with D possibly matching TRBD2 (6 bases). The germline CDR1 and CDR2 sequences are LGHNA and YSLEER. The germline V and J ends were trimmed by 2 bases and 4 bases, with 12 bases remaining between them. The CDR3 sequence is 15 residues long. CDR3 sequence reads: CASSQTDGGYNEQFF. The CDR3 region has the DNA TGCGCCAGCAGCCAAACGGACGGGGGTTACAATGAGCAGTTCTTC.

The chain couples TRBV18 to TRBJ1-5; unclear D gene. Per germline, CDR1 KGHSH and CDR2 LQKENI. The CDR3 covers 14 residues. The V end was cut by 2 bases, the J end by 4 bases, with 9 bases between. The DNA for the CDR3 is TGTGCCAGCTCACCATTGGGCGGAAATCAGCCCCAGCATTTT. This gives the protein CASSPLGGNQPQHF. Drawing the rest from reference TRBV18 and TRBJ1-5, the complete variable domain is NAGVMQNPRHLVRRRGQEARLRCSPMKGHSHVYWYRQLPEEGLKFMVYLQKENIIDESGMPKERFSAEFPKEGPSILRIQQVVRGDSAAYFCASSPLGGNQPQHFGDGTRLSIL.

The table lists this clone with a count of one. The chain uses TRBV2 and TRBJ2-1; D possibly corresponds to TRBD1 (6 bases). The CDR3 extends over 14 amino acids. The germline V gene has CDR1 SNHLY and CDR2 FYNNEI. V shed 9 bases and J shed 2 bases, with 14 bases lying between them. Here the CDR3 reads CARGTGPPYNEQFF. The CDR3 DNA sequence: TGTGCCAGAGGTACAGGGCCCCCCTACAATGAGCAGTTCTTC. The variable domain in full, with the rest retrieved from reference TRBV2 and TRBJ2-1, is EPEVTQTPSHQVTQMGQEVILRCVPISNHLYFYWYRQILGQKVEFLVSFYNNEISEKSEIFDDQFSVERPDGSNFTLKIRSTKLEDSAMYFCARGTGPPYNEQFFGPGTRLTVL.

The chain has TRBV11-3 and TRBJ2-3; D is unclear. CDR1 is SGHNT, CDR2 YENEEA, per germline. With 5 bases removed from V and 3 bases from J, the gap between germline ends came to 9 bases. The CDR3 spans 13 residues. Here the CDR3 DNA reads TGTGCCAGCAGCCCATCCGAGACAGATACGCAGTATTTT. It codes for CASSPSETDTQYF.

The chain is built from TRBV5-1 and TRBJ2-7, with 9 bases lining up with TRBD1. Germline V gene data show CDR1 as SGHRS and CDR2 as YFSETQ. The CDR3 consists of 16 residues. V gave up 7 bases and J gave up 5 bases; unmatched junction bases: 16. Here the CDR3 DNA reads TGCGCCAGCTACTGGACTACAGGGGGCGCTCCCAACGAGCAGTACTTC. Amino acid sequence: CASYWTTGGAPNEQYF.

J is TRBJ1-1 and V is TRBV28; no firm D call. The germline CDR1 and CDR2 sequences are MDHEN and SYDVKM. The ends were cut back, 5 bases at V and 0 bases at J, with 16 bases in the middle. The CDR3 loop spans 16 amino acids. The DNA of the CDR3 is TGTGCCAGCAGTCCTATCCTATCTCGAGTGAACACTGAAGCTTTCTTT. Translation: CASSPILSRVNTEAFF.

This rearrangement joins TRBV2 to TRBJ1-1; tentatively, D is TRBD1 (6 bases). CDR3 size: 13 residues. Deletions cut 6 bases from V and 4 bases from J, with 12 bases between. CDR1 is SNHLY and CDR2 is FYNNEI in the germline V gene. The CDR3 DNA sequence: TGTGCCAGCAGCAGGGACACTCCCACTGAAGCTTTCTTT. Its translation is CASSRDTPTEAFF.

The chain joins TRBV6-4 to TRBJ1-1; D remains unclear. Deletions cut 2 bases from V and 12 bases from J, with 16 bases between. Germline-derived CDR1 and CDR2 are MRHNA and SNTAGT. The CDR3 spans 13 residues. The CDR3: CASSDLPGGRSFF. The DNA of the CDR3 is TGTGCCAGCAGTGACCTTCCGGGCGGTAGGTCTTTCTTT.

The CDR3 DNA sequence: TGCGCCAGCAGCCAGCAACCATATAGCGGGACTACCTACGAGCAGTACTTC. Translation: CASSQQPYSGTTYEQYF. This chain links TRBV4-3 with TRBJ2-7, with 8 positions matching TRBD2. The CDR3 contains 17 residues. The germline V gene encodes CDR1 LGHNA and CDR2 YSLEER. Trimming cost V 3 bases and J 2 bases; bases outside gene matches: 12.

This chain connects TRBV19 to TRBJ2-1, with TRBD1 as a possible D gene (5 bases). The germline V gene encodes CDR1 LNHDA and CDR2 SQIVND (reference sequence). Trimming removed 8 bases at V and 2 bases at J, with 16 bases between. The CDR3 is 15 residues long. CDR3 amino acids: CASLPDLGAYNEQFF. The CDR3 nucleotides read TGTGCCAGTTTGCCCGACTTAGGGGCCTACAATGAGCAGTTCTTC. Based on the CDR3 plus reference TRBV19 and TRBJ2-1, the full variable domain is DGGITQSPKYLFRKEGQNVTLSCEQNLNHDAMYWYRQDPGQGLRLIYYSQIVNDFQKGDIAEGYSVSREKKESFPLTVTSAQKNPTAFYLCASLPDLGAYNEQFFGPGTRLTVL.

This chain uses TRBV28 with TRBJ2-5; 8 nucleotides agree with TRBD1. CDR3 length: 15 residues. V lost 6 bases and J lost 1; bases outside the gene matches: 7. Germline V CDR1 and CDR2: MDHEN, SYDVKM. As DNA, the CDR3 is TGTGCCAGCAGGAGTACAGGGGGTCCCCAAGAGACCCAGTACTTC. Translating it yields CASRSTGGPQETQYF.

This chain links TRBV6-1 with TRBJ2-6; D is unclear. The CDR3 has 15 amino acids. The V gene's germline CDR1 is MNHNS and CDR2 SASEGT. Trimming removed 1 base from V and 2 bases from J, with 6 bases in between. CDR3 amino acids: CASSEGRAGANVLTF. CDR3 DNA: TGTGCCAGCAGTGAAGGGAGAGCTGGGGCCAACGTCCTGACTTTC.

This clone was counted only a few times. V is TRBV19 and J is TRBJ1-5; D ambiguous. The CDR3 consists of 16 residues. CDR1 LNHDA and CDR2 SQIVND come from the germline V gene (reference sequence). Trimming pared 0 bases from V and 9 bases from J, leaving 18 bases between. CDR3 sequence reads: CASSIDRFGTLGPQHF. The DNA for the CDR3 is TGTGCCAGTAGTATAGATCGATTCGGCACCCTCGGGCCCCAGCATTTT.

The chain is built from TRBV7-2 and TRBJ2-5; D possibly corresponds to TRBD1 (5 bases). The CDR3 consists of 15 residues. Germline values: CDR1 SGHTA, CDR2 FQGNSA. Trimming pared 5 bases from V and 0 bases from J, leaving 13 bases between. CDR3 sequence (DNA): TGTGCCAGCAGCAGGGGATCCACCTACCAAGAGACCCAGTACTTC. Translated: CASSRGSTYQETQYF.

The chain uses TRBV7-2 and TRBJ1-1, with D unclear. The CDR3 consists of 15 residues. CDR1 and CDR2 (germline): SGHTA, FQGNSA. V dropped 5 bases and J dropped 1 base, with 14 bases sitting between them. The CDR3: CASSQEVEWNTEAFF. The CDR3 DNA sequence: TGTGCCAGCAGCCAGGAGGTAGAGTGGAACACTGAAGCTTTCTTT.